This is a list of T cell receptor beta chains from one sample in a study of breast tumors, draining lymph nodes, adjacent tissues. TCRdb reanalysed the multiplex PCR reads using MiXCR and keeps one entry per CDR3 protein. Of tens of thousands of distinct CDR3 sequences detected, approximately 30% appear once; the ten largest clones hold 8.1%. The sample comprised axillary lymph node tissue. These TCRs come from a female donor with breast cancer. Some clones in this sample may be carry-over from other donors' samples. The CDR3 runs from the conserved cysteine through the conserved F or W. D genes are given only for firm matches. For some rows the clone size is stated as once, few or many, or as a class when expanded; others skip it.

DNA: TGTGCCAGCAGCCGGGCAGGGATCAACACTGAAGCTTTCTTT; CDR3: CASSRAGINTEAFF; length: 14; size: many; D: .; V: TRBV7-9; J: TRBJ1-1
DNA: TGTGCCAGCGGCGCAAACAGGGGGACCTACCAAGAGACCCAGCACTTC; CDR3: CASGANRGTYQETQHF; length: 16; size: .; D: TRBD1; V: TRBV7-8; J: TRBJ2-5
DNA: TGTGCCAGCAGCTTAGAGGGGACTAGCGGGCAAGACAATCAGCAGTTCTTC; CDR3: CASSLEGTSGQDNQQFF; length: 17; size: few; D: TRBD2; V: TRBV7-2; J: TRBJ2-1
DNA: TGTGCCAGCAGCTTAAACCCCCAGGGAGGTGAGCAGTACTTC; CDR3: CASSLNPQGGEQYF; length: 14; size: many; D: .; V: TRBV7-3; J: TRBJ2-7
DNA: TGCAGTGCGAGGGGGCTTAGGCAGCCCCAGCATTTT; CDR3: CSARGLRQPQHF; length: 12; size: .; D: TRBD1; V: TRBV20-1; J: TRBJ1-5
DNA: TGCGCCAGCAGCCAAGATCGTGTAGTCTCACGCGAAGGTGAGCAGTTCTTC; CDR3: CASSQDRVVSREGEQFF; length: 17; size: many; D: .; V: TRBV4-3; J: TRBJ2-1
DNA: TGTGCCAGTTTGGGGGAGAACTATGGCTACACCTTC; CDR3: CASLGENYGYTF; length: 12; size: .; D: .; V: TRBV12-3/TRBV12-4; J: TRBJ1-2
DNA: TGTGCCAGCAGTTATTTGGCGGGAGCCCCTAGAGATACGCAGTATTTT; CDR3: CASSYLAGAPRDTQYF; length: 16; size: .; D: TRBD2; V: TRBV6-8; J: TRBJ2-3
DNA: TGCGCCAGCAGCGCCCGGGGTCAGGGTTCACCCCTCCACTTT; CDR3: CASSARGQGSPLHF; length: 14; size: many; D: .; V: TRBV4-1; J: TRBJ1-6
DNA: TGTGCCAGCAGTAAGACCCCAGGGGATGAAGCTTTCTTT; CDR3: CASSKTPGDEAFF; length: 13; size: .; D: .; V: TRBV6-6; J: TRBJ1-1
DNA: TGCGCCAGCAGCTTCCGGGACAGGGGTTTGTACGAGCAGTACTTC; CDR3: CASSFRDRGLYEQYF; length: 15; size: .; D: TRBD1; V: TRBV5-1; J: TRBJ2-7
DNA: TGCAGTGCTAGCAAAGGGACAGCAGTAAAGATGAACACTGAAGCTTTCTTT; CDR3: CSASKGTAVKMNTEAFF; length: 17; size: many; D: TRBD1; V: TRBV20-1; J: TRBJ1-1
DNA: TGTGCCAGCAGTCCGATTCGGGGCGGGACCTCCTACGAGCAGTACTTC; CDR3: CASSPIRGGTSYEQYF; length: 16; size: many; D: .; V: TRBV28; J: TRBJ2-7
DNA: TGTGCCAGCAGCTGGGCCCGAGGGAAGGAAAAACTGTTTTTT; CDR3: CASSWARGKEKLFF; length: 14; size: many; D: .; V: TRBV11-2; J: TRBJ1-4
DNA: TGTGCCAGCGGCTTAATAGCAGGGGTCGGGAACACCATATATTTT; CDR3: CASGLIAGVGNTIYF; length: 15; size: once; D: .; V: TRBV7-3; J: TRBJ1-3
DNA: TGTGCCACCAGCGGAGCCGGGACAGGACAAAGCACAGATACGCAGTATTTT; CDR3: CATSGAGTGQSTDTQYF; length: 17; size: many; D: TRBD1; V: TRBV15; J: TRBJ2-3
DNA: TGTGCCAGCAGCCCGATCGACGGCACCTATGGCTACACCTTC; CDR3: CASSPIDGTYGYTF; length: 14; size: many; D: .; V: TRBV3-1; J: TRBJ1-2
DNA: TGCGCCAGCAGCCAAGTGTCGACTAGCGGTAACACCGGGGAGCTGCTTTTT; CDR3: CASSQVSTSGNTGELLF; length: 17; size: .; D: TRBD2; V: TRBV4-3; J: TRBJ2-2
DNA: TGCAGTGCTGGGAGACTAGCGGGAGGGTCAGAGACCCAGTACTTC; CDR3: CSAGRLAGGSETQYF; length: 15; size: many; D: TRBD2; V: TRBV20-1; J: TRBJ2-5
DNA: TGTGCCAGCAGCTTAGGGTGGGATGAAGCTTTCTTT; CDR3: CASSLGWDEAFF; length: 12; size: .; D: .; V: TRBV11-2; J: TRBJ1-1
DNA: TGTGCCTGGAGTGTACCGGGACTACCCCTCCACTTT; CDR3: CAWSVPGLPLHF; length: 12; size: .; D: .; V: TRBV30; J: TRBJ1-6
DNA: TGTGCCAGCAGTCGTCAGGGGGCCTCTGAAGCTTTCTTT; CDR3: CASSRQGASEAFF; length: 13; size: .; D: TRBD1; V: TRBV7-2; J: TRBJ1-1
DNA: TGTGCCAGCAGTCAGAGGGGGGATATCTACGAGCAGTACTTC; CDR3: CASSQRGDIYEQYF; length: 14; size: many; D: .; V: TRBV11-2; J: TRBJ2-7
DNA: TGTGCCAGCACTCGGAGATTCGAACTAGCGGGAGGAAATGAGCAGTTCTTC; CDR3: CASTRRFELAGGNEQFF; length: 17; size: .; D: TRBD2; V: TRBV27; J: TRBJ2-1
DNA: TGTGCCTGGGGTGGCCAGGGAGCCTGGTATGGCTACACCTTC; CDR3: CAWGGQGAWYGYTF; length: 14; size: .; D: .; V: TRBV30; J: TRBJ1-2
DNA: TGTGCCAGCAGCGTTATTTCTTTGGGGTTGGTCGAGCAGTACTTC; CDR3: CASSVISLGLVEQYF; length: 15; size: .; D: .; V: TRBV5-5; J: TRBJ2-7
DNA: TGTGCCAGCAGCGACAGGACAGGGGGTCCTGAAAAACTGTTTTTT; CDR3: CASSDRTGGPEKLFF; length: 15; size: many; D: TRBD1; V: TRBV5-6; J: TRBJ1-4
DNA: TGTGCCAGCAGCCCCGGGACAGGCGGCTACACCTTC; CDR3: CASSPGTGGYTF; length: 12; size: many; D: TRBD1; V: TRBV6-4; J: TRBJ1-2
DNA: TGTGCCACCAGTGAGTCCAGGTTAACAGCAGTCACAGATACGCAGTATTTT; CDR3: CATSESRLTAVTDTQYF; length: 17; size: medium-sized; D: .; V: TRBV24-1; J: TRBJ2-3